This T cell receptor beta chain was recovered during a study of vaccination and CD4 T cells after COVID-19. Germline V gives CDR1 DFQATT, CDR2 SNEGSKA (reference sequence). The V gene lost 1 base and the J gene lost 3 bases, with 16 bases spanning the gap. This CDR3 comprises 15 residues. The time point denotes: late sampling 161 to 241 days after vaccination in three convalescent patients. TCRdb reprocessed the PCR reads with MiXCR, giving one entry per CDR3 protein. This table holds 25,000 to 35,000 distinct CDR3 sequences, roughly 50% found once. The receptor was derived from a human donor who had recovered from COVID-19. The input for sequencing was CD4+ T cells from blood, taken about 7 months after SARS-CoV-2 vaccination. The chain has TRBV20-1 and TRBJ2-7; a weak D match, TRBD2 (6 bases). CDR3 in DNA: TGCAGTGCTAGAGCGGTCGGGGGAAGGTACTACGAGCAGTACTTC. The encoded protein is CSARAVGGRYYEQYF.